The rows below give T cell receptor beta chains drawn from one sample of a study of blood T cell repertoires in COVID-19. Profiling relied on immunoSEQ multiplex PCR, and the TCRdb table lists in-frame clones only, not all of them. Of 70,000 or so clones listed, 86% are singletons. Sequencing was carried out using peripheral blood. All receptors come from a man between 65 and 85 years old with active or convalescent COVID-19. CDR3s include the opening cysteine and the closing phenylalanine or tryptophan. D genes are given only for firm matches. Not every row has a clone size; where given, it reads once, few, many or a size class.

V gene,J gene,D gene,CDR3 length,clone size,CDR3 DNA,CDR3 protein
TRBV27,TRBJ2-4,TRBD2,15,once,TGTGCCAGCAGAGCAGCGGGAGGGAGGGAAAACATTCAGTACTTC,CASRAAGGRENIQYF
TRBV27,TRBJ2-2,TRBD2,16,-,TGTGCCAGCAGTTTACTGTCTAGCGGGAACACCGGGGAGCTGTTTTTT,CASSLLSSGNTGELFF
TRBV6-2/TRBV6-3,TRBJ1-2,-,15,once,TGTGCCAGCAGTGACGGACCCCGGGACTCTGATTGCTACACCTTC,CASSDGPRDSDCYTF
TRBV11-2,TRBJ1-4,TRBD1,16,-,TGTGCCAGCAGCACAAGGGACAGGGGGCCTAATGAAAAACTGTTTTTT,CASSTRDRGPNEKLFF
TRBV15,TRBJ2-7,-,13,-,TGTGCCACCAGCAGAGTGGGGGCGGACGAGCAGTACTTC,CATSRVGADEQYF
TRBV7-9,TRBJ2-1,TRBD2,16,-,TGTGCCAGCAGCGGGAAGCGGGAGTCTGTCTACAATGAGCAGTTCTTC,CASSGKRESVYNEQFF
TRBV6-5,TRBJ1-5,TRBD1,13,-,TGTGCCAGCAGTTTGACAGGGGTTCAGCCCCAGCATTTT,CASSLTGVQPQHF
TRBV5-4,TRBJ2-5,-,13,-,TGTGCCAGCAGCTTAGAGATTCAAGAGACCCAGTACTTC,CASSLEIQETQYF
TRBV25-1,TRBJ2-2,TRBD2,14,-,TGTGCCAGCTCGGGACTACTACAGACCGGGGAGCTGTTTTTT,CASSGLLQTGELFF
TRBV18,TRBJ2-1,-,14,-,TGTGCCAGCTCACCAAAAACTAGCTACAATGAGCAGTTCTTC,CASSPKTSYNEQFF
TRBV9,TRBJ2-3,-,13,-,TGTGCCAGCAGCACCCGACCAGGAGATACGCAGTATTTT,CASSTRPGDTQYF
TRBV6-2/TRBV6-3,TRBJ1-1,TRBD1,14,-,TGTGCCAGCAGCCGGACAGGGATGAACACTGAAGCTTTCTTT,CASSRTGMNTEAFF
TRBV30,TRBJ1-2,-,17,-,TGTGCCTGGAGTGTAGGCACAAGGGGGTCTTTTAACTATGGCTACACCTTC,CAWSVGTRGSFNYGYTF
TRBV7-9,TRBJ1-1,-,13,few,TGTGCCAGCAGCTTACAGGCGAACACTGAAGCTTTCTTT,CASSLQANTEAFF
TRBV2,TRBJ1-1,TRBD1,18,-,TGTGCCAGCAGTGTAAGGAGGGACAGGGGTAATATGAACACTGAAGCTTTCTTT,CASSVRRDRGNMNTEAFF
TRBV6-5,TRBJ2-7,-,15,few,TGTGCCAGCAGTTACCTGGGACACCCCTCCTACGAGCAGTACTTC,CASSYLGHPSYEQYF
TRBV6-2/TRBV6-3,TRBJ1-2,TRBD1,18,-,TGTGCCAGCAGTTCCTATCCAGGACAGGGCCAAGCTAACTATGGCTACACCTTC,CASSSYPGQGQANYGYTF
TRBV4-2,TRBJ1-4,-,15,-,TGTGCCAGCAGCCAAGATCTGCAGGCTTTTAAAAAACTGTTTTTT,CASSQDLQAFKKLFF
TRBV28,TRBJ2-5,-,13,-,TGTGCCAGCAATAGGGAGCCGCAAGAGACCCAGTACTTC,CASNREPQETQYF
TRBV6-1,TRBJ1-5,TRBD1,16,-,TGTGCCAGCAGTGAAAACAGGGGTTCTAGCAATCAGCCCCAGCATTTT,CASSENRGSSNQPQHF
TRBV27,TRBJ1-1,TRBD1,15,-,TGTGCCAGCAGGGGGGGACAGGGATCAAACACTGAAGCTTTCTTT,CASRGGQGSNTEAFF
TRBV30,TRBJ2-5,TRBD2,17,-,TGTGCCTGGAGTGCGGGACTAGCGGGAGGTCGGGGGGAGACCCAGTACTTC,CAWSAGLAGGRGETQYF
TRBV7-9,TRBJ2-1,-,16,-,TGTGCCAGCAGCTCGCTTAGCGGAGCGACATACAATGAGCAGTTCTTC,CASSSLSGATYNEQFF
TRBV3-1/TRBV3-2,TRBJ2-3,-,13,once,TGTGCCAGCAGCCAGGACCATAGCGGTACGCAGTATTTT,CASSQDHSGTQYF
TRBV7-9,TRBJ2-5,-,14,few,TGTGCCAGCAGCCCGGACGGGAACTTGGGGACCCAGTACTTC,CASSPDGNLGTQYF
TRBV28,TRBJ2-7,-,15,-,TGTGCCAGCACCACTGGGGACTCCCGCTCCTACGAGCAGTACTTC,CASTTGDSRSYEQYF
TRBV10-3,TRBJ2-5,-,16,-,TGTGCCATCAGTGAGTCGTTTGGGACTTCGGAGGAGACCCAGTACTTC,CAISESFGTSEETQYF
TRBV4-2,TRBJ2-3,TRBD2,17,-,TGTGCCAGCAGCCAGGATCCTACTAGCGGGAGGACAGATACGCAGTATTTT,CASSQDPTSGRTDTQYF
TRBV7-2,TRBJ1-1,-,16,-,TGTGCCAGCAGCTACCTTGAAGTACGGGGGAACACTGAAGCTTTCTTT,CASSYLEVRGNTEAFF
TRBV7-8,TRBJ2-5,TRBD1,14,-,TGTGCCAGCAGCATTCAGACAGGGGGGGAGACCCAGTACTTC,CASSIQTGGETQYF
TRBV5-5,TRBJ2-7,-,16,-,TGTGCCAGCAGCCTTATACTCAACCTAAAAACCTACGAGCAGTACTTC,CASSLILNLKTYEQYF
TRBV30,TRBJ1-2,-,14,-,TGTGCCTGGAGTGTACTGAGTACTAACTATGGCTACACCTTC,CAWSVLSTNYGYTF
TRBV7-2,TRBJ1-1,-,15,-,TGTGCCAGCAGCTTAAATGGCGGATTGAACACTGAAGCTTTCTTT,CASSLNGGLNTEAFF
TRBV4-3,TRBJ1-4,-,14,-,TGCGCCAGCAGCCACAACAGGGCTAATGAAAAACTGTTTTTT,CASSHNRANEKLFF
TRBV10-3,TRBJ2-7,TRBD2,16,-,TGTGCCATCAGTGATGGCTTTGGGACTAGCGGTCGGGAGCAGTACTTC,CAISDGFGTSGREQYF
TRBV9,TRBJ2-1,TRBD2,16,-,TGTGCCAGCAGCGTATCAGCGGGAGTTGCCTACAATGAGCAGTTCTTC,CASSVSAGVAYNEQFF
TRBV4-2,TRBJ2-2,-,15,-,TGTGCCAGCAGCCAAGTTTCTCTGAACACCGGGGAGCTGTTTTTT,CASSQVSLNTGELFF
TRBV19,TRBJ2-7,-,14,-,TGTGCCAGTAGTATGAGGGCCGGTTCCTACGAGCAGTACTTC,CASSMRAGSYEQYF
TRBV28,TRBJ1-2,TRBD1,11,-,TGTGCCAGCAGTTTAACGGACAGGTACACCTTC,CASSLTDRYTF
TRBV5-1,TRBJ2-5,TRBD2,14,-,TGCGCCAGCAGCCTACAGACTAGCGGTGAGACCCAGTACTTC,CASSLQTSGETQYF